This T cell receptor beta chain appears in the sequencing data of a study of monozygotic twins with inflammatory bowel disease. CDR1 KGHSH and CDR2 LQKENI come from the germline V gene. This CDR3 spans 14 amino acids. The study's findings and limits: Twins with IBD had fewer clonotypes in common with others than healthy twins, particularly during disease activity.

Following a re-call of the 5' RACE reads, TCRdb has one entry per CDR3 protein and lacks DNA. The sample shows about 450,000 distinct CDR3 sequences, and 2% to 2.5% sits with its ten largest clones. Comments on this clonotype: Its antigen is not identified.

The TCR originated in a human donor with ulcerative colitis or Crohn's disease, or a healthy co-twin of an affected twin (not recorded which). Material: blood. V usage is TRBV18 and J usage is TRBJ2-7; without DNA, the TCRdb call of TRBD1 cannot be checked. CDR3 in amino acids: CASSPRGTVYEQYF.